Presented here are 21 T cell receptor beta chains from one specimen sequenced in a study of shared clonotypes between healthy human individuals. Naivety among CD8 cells was defined by CD45RO negativity and positive CCR7 selection, thereby excluding terminally differentiated effector memory CD45RA+ cells. The assay was immunoSEQ multiplex PCR, and TCRdb's table has in-frame clones only and misses some. The sample carries approximately 2,200,000 clones, more than 85% recorded once. Sequencing was done on a sample of naive CD8+ T cells from PBMCs. The source is a man younger than 35 in good health. Some clones in this sample may be carry-over from other donors' samples.

The V and J genes are TRBV9 and TRBJ2-5; 8 bases fit TRBD1. This CDR3 has 13 amino acids. Germline CDR1 reads SGDLS; CDR2 reads YYNGEE. V lost 0 bases and J lost 9; bases outside the gene matches: 4. The CDR3 loop is CASSVDRGVPQYF. The CDR3 nucleotides are TGTGCCAGCAGCGTAGACAGGGGGGTACCCCAGTACTTC.

The CDR3 coding sequence is TGTGCCAGCAGGGGGAGGGGCAGGAACACCGGGGAGCTGTTTTTT. Its protein product is CASRGRGRNTGELFF. The chain carries TRBV7-8 and TRBJ2-2, with 7 bases lining up with TRBD2. From germline, CDR1 is SGHVS and CDR2 FQNEAQ. J gave up 1 base and V 6 bases, and 5 bases lay outside the gene matches. This CDR3 is 15 amino acids long.

V usage is TRBV28 and J usage is TRBJ2-7, with D hard to call. This CDR3 spans 15 amino acids. Per the germline V gene, CDR1 is MDHEN and CDR2 is SYDVKM. V gave up 5 bases and J gave up 0 bases, with 14 bases separating them. The CDR3 loop reads CASSPLSADSYEQYF. The CDR3 DNA is TGTGCCAGCAGTCCATTATCGGCAGACTCCTACGAGCAGTACTTC.

The CDR3 coding sequence is TGTGCCAGTAGTATGTTTGACCCAGCCAAAAACATTCAGTACTTC. It codes for CASSMFDPAKNIQYF. The V gene is TRBV19, the J gene TRBJ2-4; D uncertain. The ends were cut back, 3 bases at V and 0 bases at J, with 9 bases in the middle. Germline CDR1 LNHDA, CDR2 SQIVND (reference sequence). This CDR3 contains 15 residues. Based on the CDR3 plus reference TRBV19 and TRBJ2-4, the full variable domain is DGGITQSPKYLFRKEGQNVTLSCEQNLNHDAMYWYRQDPGQGLRLIYYSQIVNDFQKGDIAEGYSVSREKKESFPLTVTSAQKNPTAFYLCASSMFDPAKNIQYFGAGTRLSVL.

This clone is a singleton in its sample. This chain links TRBV15 with TRBJ1-5; D unresolved. The germline CDR1 and CDR2 sequences are LNHNV and YYDKDF (reference sequence). Trimming removed 0 bases at V and 5 bases at J, with 5 bases between. CDR3 size: 13 residues. The CDR3: CATSRDRHQPQHF. CDR3 nucleotide sequence: TGTGCCACCAGCAGAGATCGGCATCAGCCCCAGCATTTT. The full variable domain, in which reference TRBV15 and TRBJ1-5 provide the parts outside the CDR3, is DAMVIQNPRYQVTQFGKPVTLSCSQTLNHNVMYWYQQKSSQAPKLLFHYYDKDFNNEADTPDNFQSRRPNTSFCFLDIRSPGLGDTAMYLCATSRDRHQPQHFGDGTRLSIL.

The chain couples TRBV28 to TRBJ1-2, with D possibly matching TRBD1 (6 bases). Germline assignment: CDR1 MDHEN and CDR2 SYDVKM. This CDR3 spans 15 amino acids. V was pared by 3 bases and J by 5 bases, with 16 bases between. This CDR3 is CASSFDMGRGYGYTF. The CDR3 DNA reads TGTGCCAGCAGTTTTGATATGGGCAGGGGATATGGCTACACCTTC.

V usage is TRBV28 and J usage is TRBJ2-3; a possible D gene is TRBD1 (5 bases). Germline V CDR1 and CDR2: MDHEN, SYDVKM. The CDR3 is made up of 14 amino acids. The V gene lost 5 bases and the J gene lost 0 bases, with 9 bases spanning the gap. CDR3 in amino acids: CASSPTDSTDTQYF. For the CDR3, the DNA is TGTGCCAGCAGTCCGACAGATAGCACAGATACGCAGTATTTT. Combining the CDR3 with reference TRBV28 and TRBJ2-3 gives the whole variable domain DVKVTQSSRYLVKRTGEKVFLECVQDMDHENMFWYRQDPGLGLRLIYFSYDVKMKEKGDIPEGYSVSREKKERFSLILESASTNQTSMYLCASSPTDSTDTQYFGPGTRLTVL.

This sequence joins TRBV6-6 and TRBJ2-1; the match to TRBD2 covers 11 bases. V lost 5 bases and J lost 6; bases outside the gene matches: 9. The CDR3 runs to 16 residues. From germline, CDR1 is MNHNY and CDR2 SVGAGI (reference sequence). CDR3 sequence reads: CASSRTTSGSLNEQFF. The CDR3 DNA is TGTGCCAGCAGTCGTACTACTAGCGGGAGTCTCAATGAGCAGTTCTTC.

This chain connects TRBV13 to TRBJ2-2; TRBD1 aligns across 10 bases. The CDR3 sequence is 17 residues long. Unmatched junction bases numbered 8, after V lost 0 bases and J lost 7 bases. Germline assignment: CDR1 PRHDT and CDR2 FYEKMQ (reference sequence). CDR3 sequence reads: CASSLGATGGAVGELFF. CDR3 bases: TGTGCCAGCAGCTTAGGGGCGACAGGGGGCGCGGTCGGGGAGCTGTTTTTT.

The chain has TRBV5-6 and TRBJ2-1, with D possibly TRBD2 on 5 matching bases. This CDR3 has 17 residues. Trimming left V 3 bases short and J 2 bases short, with 18 bases between. The germline gives CDR1 SGHDT, CDR2 YYEEEE. CDR3 loop: CASSSPLGDSPYNEQFF. The CDR3 DNA sequence: TGTGCCAGCAGCTCCCCCCTGGGAGATTCCCCCTACAATGAGCAGTTCTTC. Supplemented by reference TRBV5-6 and TRBJ2-1, the full variable domain reads DAGVTQSPTHLIKTRGQQVTLRCSPKSGHDTVSWYQQALGQGPQFIFQYYEEEERQRGNFPDRFSGHQFPNYSSELNVNALLLGDSALYLCASSSPLGDSPYNEQFFGPGTRLTVL.

With respect to this clone: The sample contains more than one DNA sequence encoding this CDR3. This sequence joins TRBV9 and TRBJ2-1, with D hard to call. The CDR3 is 14 residues long. The V end lost 0 bases, the J end lost 1 base, and 5 bases lay between the germline ends. Germline V gene lookup returns CDR1 SGDLS and CDR2 YYNGEE. For the CDR3, the DNA is TGTGCCAGCAGCGTAGGGGTTTCCTACAATGAGCAGTTCTTC. This codes for CASSVGVSYNEQFF.

The gene calls are TRBV9 and TRBJ1-1; the match to TRBD1 covers 8 bases. This CDR3 comprises 15 residues. Germline assignment: CDR1 SGDLS and CDR2 YYNGEE. V lost 4 bases, J lost 0 bases, and 5 bases stayed unmatched. CDR3 sequence reads: CASSPMDRVNTEAFF. DNA of the CDR3: TGTGCCAGCAGCCCTATGGACAGGGTGAACACTGAAGCTTTCTTT.

The chain uses TRBV6-5 and TRBJ2-1; 11 nucleotides line up with TRBD2. The CDR3 length is 15 residues. Looked up from germline, CDR1 is MNHEY and CDR2 is SVGAGI. With 6 bases clipped from V and 3 bases from J, the junction kept 4 bases outside the gene matches. The DNA of the CDR3 is TGTGCCAGCAGCTTTAGCGGGGGGGGCTACAATGAGCAGTTCTTC. Its protein product is CASSFSGGGYNEQFF.

The genes are TRBV9 and TRBJ2-7; D may be TRBD1 (5 bases). This CDR3 has 12 amino acids. Trimming stripped 3 bases from V and 5 bases from J, with 9 bases between. Germline V gene sequence: CDR1 SGDLS, CDR2 YYNGEE. Here the CDR3 DNA reads TGTGCCAGCAGCGCCGGCAGGGACGAGCAGTACTTC. It codes for CASSAGRDEQYF.

This clone occurred once. This chain links TRBV5-4 with TRBJ2-2; a possible D gene is TRBD2 (8 bases). Germline V gene sequence: CDR1 SGHNT, CDR2 YYREEE (reference sequence). With 4 bases removed from V and 5 bases from J, the gap between germline ends came to 24 bases. This CDR3 is 18 amino acids long. CDR3 region: CASSTPGQSGGRTGELFF. CDR3 DNA sequence: TGTGCCAGCAGCACCCCGGGACAGTCGGGGGGGAGGACCGGGGAGCTGTTTTTT.

On this clone: Different DNA sequences within this sample yield the same CDR3. This chain uses TRBV27 with TRBJ2-7; D not resolved. CDR1 is MNHEY, CDR2 SMNVEV, per germline (reference sequence). V was shortened by 2 bases and J by 2 bases, with 10 bases between the two germline ends. This CDR3 has 14 amino acids. The CDR3 coding sequence is TGTGCCAGCAGTTTAGGGGAAGGGCCCTACGAGCAGTACTTC. Residues: CASSLGEGPYEQYF.

A remark on this clone: Other DNA sequences of this sample code for an identical CDR3. The genes are TRBV7-8 and TRBJ2-7; TRBD1 matches at 12 bases. This CDR3 contains 14 residues. V shed 4 bases and J 6 bases; nucleotides not matched to a gene: 4. CDR1 and CDR2 (germline): SGHVS, FQNEAQ. The DNA for the CDR3 is TGTGCCAGCAGCTCCCGGGACAGGGGGCTCGAGCAGTACTTC. It specifies CASSSRDRGLEQYF.

This chain uses TRBV10-3 with TRBJ2-1; a possible D gene is TRBD2 (6 bases). The V gene's germline CDR1 is ENHRY and CDR2 SYGVKD. CDR3 size: 12 residues. V gave up 11 bases and J gave up 8 bases, with 16 bases separating them. CDR3 residues: CAALAESYEQFF. CDR3 DNA sequence: TGTGCCGCTTTAGCGGAGAGTTATGAGCAGTTCTTC.

The chain links TRBV4-1 to TRBJ2-3, with D possibly TRBD1 on 5 matching bases. This CDR3 contains 15 residues. Trimming stripped 4 bases from V and 2 bases from J, with 13 bases between. CDR1 is MGHRA and CDR2 is YSYEKL in the germline V gene. DNA of the CDR3: TGCGCCAGCAGCCCAAGGGGTACCCTCACAGATACGCAGTATTTT. Translated: CASSPRGTLTDTQYF.

This chain's CDR3 is CASSLRGTGVYEQYF. The CDR3 DNA reads TGTGCCAGCAGTTTACGCGGGACAGGGGTCTACGAGCAGTACTTC. The rearrangement links TRBV27 to TRBJ2-7; 10 nucleotides match TRBD1. The CDR3 sequence is 15 residues long. Losses at the gene ends were 2 bases for V and 3 bases for J; bases not matched to a gene: 4. Germline CDR1 MNHEY, CDR2 SMNVEV (reference sequence).

The rearrangement uses TRBV11-2 and TRBJ2-7; D gene ambiguous. The CDR3 has 12 residues. The germline CDR1 and CDR2 sequences are SGHAT and FQNNGV. V was pared by 5 bases and J by 0 bases, with 5 bases between. DNA for the CDR3: TGTGCCAGCAGCATAACCTCCTACGAGCAGTACTTC. Translating it yields CASSITSYEQYF.